What follows are 9 T cell receptor beta chains derived from one specimen sequenced in a study of blood T cell repertoires in COVID-19. The assay was immunoSEQ multiplex PCR, and TCRdb's table has in-frame clones only and misses some. The table shows a few hundred thousand clones, with around 80% occurring only once. The sequenced sample was peripheral blood. The origin of the receptors is a woman aged 40 to 50 who had recovered from COVID-19.

The chain uses TRBV12-3 or TRBV12-4 and TRBJ2-1, with 10 bases aligning to TRBD1. V trimming: 5 bases; J trimming: 7 bases; junction bases outside the gene matches: 2. This CDR3 has 13 residues. The CDR3 DNA is TGTGCCAGCAGTCAGGACAGGGGGAATGAGCAGTTCTTC. This gives the protein CASSQDRGNEQFF.

The chain couples TRBV7-9 to TRBJ2-1, with TRBD1 identical over 7 bases. V was pared by 1 base and J by 3 bases, with 6 bases of the junction left unmatched. The CDR3 contains 16 residues. CDR1 is SEHNR and CDR2 is FQNEAQ in the germline V gene (reference sequence). The CDR3 here is CASSLGGGQVYNEQFF. The DNA for the CDR3 is TGTGCCAGCAGCTTAGGGGGCGGACAGGTCTACAATGAGCAGTTCTTC.

The chain has TRBV19 and TRBJ2-5; possibly TRBD2 for D (6 bases). Germline CDR1 and CDR2: LNHDA and SQIVND (reference sequence). Trimming pared 3 bases from V and 2 bases from J, leaving 13 bases between. CDR3 length: 15 residues. The CDR3 sequence: CASSIGGLSQETQYF. DNA of the CDR3: TGTGCCAGTAGTATCGGGGGACTTTCGCAAGAGACCCAGTACTTC.

The gene calls are TRBV4-3 and TRBJ2-7, with 8 bases aligning to TRBD1. Germline CDR1 and CDR2: LGHNA and YSLEER. V lost 5 bases and J lost 7; bases outside the gene matches: 7. The CDR3 length is 13 residues. DNA of the CDR3: TGCGCCAGCAGCTCAGGACAGGGACGAGAGCAGTACTTC. It specifies CASSSGQGREQYF.

The V and J genes are TRBV27 and TRBJ1-1; D remains ambiguous. CDR1 MNHEY and CDR2 SMNVEV come from the germline V gene (reference sequence). The length of the CDR3 is 13 residues. V lost 5 bases, J lost 3 bases, and 10 bases lay in between. The CDR3 here is CASSKIPDTEAFF. CDR3 in DNA: TGTGCCAGCAGTAAAATACCGGACACTGAAGCTTTCTTT.

This chain uses TRBV11-2 with TRBJ2-1, with a possible D match to TRBD1 (5 bases). CDR3 length: 17 amino acids. The V gene lost 2 bases and the J gene lost 2 bases, with 16 bases spanning the gap. Germline CDR1 is SGHAT and CDR2 is FQNNGV. The CDR3 is CASSLFLDNGAYNEQFF. The CDR3 nucleotides read TGTGCCAGCAGCTTATTCTTGGACAATGGAGCCTACAATGAGCAGTTCTTC. Looking up the rest from reference TRBV11-2 and TRBJ2-1 gives the full variable domain: EAGVAQSPRYKIIEKRQSVAFWCNPISGHATLYWYQQILGQGPKLLIQFQNNGVVDDSQLPKDRFSAERLKGVDSTLKIQPAKLEDSAVYLCASSLFLDNGAYNEQFFGPGTRLTVL.

The chain couples TRBV6-1 to TRBJ2-7; a weak D match, TRBD1 (6 bases). V shed 2 bases and J shed 4 bases, with 12 bases lying between them. This CDR3 region has 14 residues. Germline assignment: CDR1 MNHNS and CDR2 SASEGT. In DNA, the CDR3 is TGTGCCAGCAGTGAAATTGGACAGAATTACGAGCAGTACTTC. Translating gives CASSEIGQNYEQYF.

The gene calls are TRBV7-9 and TRBJ2-7; 10 bases align to TRBD1. The V and J ends lost 4 bases and 0 bases, in that order; junction bases with no gene match: 6. Germline V gene sequence: CDR1 SEHNR, CDR2 FQNEAQ (reference sequence). This CDR3 region has 16 residues. In nucleotides, the CDR3 is TGTGCCAGCAGCTCTACGGGACAGGGGTTCTCCTACGAGCAGTACTTC. It is translated as CASSSTGQGFSYEQYF.

This clone was seen at least ten times. The genes are TRBV6-5 and TRBJ2-7; 7 bases align to TRBD1. V shed 5 bases, J shed 0 bases, and the junction held 7 bases outside the gene matches. Germline-derived CDR1 and CDR2 are MNHEY and SVGAGI. The CDR3 totals 15 residues. The CDR3 nucleotides are TGTGCCAGCAGTCCCTGGACAGGAAGCTCCTACGAGCAGTACTTC. Translation: CASSPWTGSSYEQYF.